This entry concerns a single T cell receptor beta chain. What it recognizes is unknown. The data stem from a study of OX40 agonist ivuxolimab in advanced cancers. Study-level information: It was ivuxolimab, an agonistic anti-OX40 (CD134) antibody, that patients were treated with. A partial response was reached by three patients: one with hepatocellular carcinoma and two with cutaneous melanoma. Study-wide results and caveats: Low normalized T-cell clonal expansion was additionally recorded for some nonresponders.

The repertoire was sequenced with immunoSEQ multiplex PCR; TCRdb's copy has only in-frame clones and lacks some. The sample carries about 79,000 clones, around 90% recorded once. Individuals having autoimmune disease history or systemic immunosuppression were not enrolled. The CDR3 totals 14 residues. The V gene lost 6 bases and the J gene lost 0 bases, with 9 bases spanning the gap. Germline CDR1 reads GTSNPN; CDR2 reads SVGIG (reference sequence). The origin of this receptor is an adult with an advanced solid tumor such as melanoma, head and neck, liver or kidney cancer. This specimen was CD4+ or CD8+ T cells sorted from blood, taken in a trial of the OX40 agonist ivuxolimab. The chain joins TRBV30 to TRBJ2-6, with unresolved D. CDR3 nucleotides: TGTGCCTGCACTGGTTCCTCTGGGGCCAACGTCCTGACTTTC. It translates to CACTGSSGANVLTF.